This TCR beta chain emerged from a study of breast tumors, draining lymph nodes, adjacent tissues. Samples came from axillary lymph nodes draining the breast cancer. This clonotype was counted many times. TCRdb fed the multiplex PCR reads into MiXCR, producing one record per CDR3 protein. The sample includes around 150,000 distinct CDR3 sequences, 20% to 25% of them seen just once. Sequenced: axillary lymph node tissue. The receptor was derived from a female donor with breast cancer. Some clones in this sample may be carry-over from other donors' samples.

The CDR3 here is CASSQHSYEQFF. CDR3 coding DNA: TGTGCCAGCAGCCAACACAGCTATGAGCAGTTCTTC. V is TRBV3-1 and J is TRBJ2-1; D not resolved. V shed 2 bases and J shed 8 bases, with 7 bases lying between them. Germline CDR1 reads LGHDT; CDR2 reads YNNKEL (reference sequence). The CDR3 runs to 12 residues.